This T cell receptor beta chain was captured by sequencing in a study of blood T cell repertoires in COVID-19. Germline V gene lookup returns CDR1 SEHNR and CDR2 FQNEAQ (reference sequence). Deletions cut 1 base from V and 7 bases from J, with 17 bases between. CDR3 length equals 16 residues. Sequencing used immunoSEQ multiplex PCR; TCRdb keeps in-frame clones, though not all of them. The sample includes around 200,000 clones, around 80% of them seen just once. This clonotype originated in a woman aged 40 to 49 with COVID-19, enrolled during active disease. The V and J genes are TRBV7-9 and TRBJ2-1; D may be TRBD1 (5 bases). Specimen: peripheral blood. CDR3 coding DNA: TGTGCCAGCAGCTTAGATGGGGCAGGCTCCGATAATGAGCAGTTCTTC. Protein sequence: CASSLDGAGSDNEQFF.